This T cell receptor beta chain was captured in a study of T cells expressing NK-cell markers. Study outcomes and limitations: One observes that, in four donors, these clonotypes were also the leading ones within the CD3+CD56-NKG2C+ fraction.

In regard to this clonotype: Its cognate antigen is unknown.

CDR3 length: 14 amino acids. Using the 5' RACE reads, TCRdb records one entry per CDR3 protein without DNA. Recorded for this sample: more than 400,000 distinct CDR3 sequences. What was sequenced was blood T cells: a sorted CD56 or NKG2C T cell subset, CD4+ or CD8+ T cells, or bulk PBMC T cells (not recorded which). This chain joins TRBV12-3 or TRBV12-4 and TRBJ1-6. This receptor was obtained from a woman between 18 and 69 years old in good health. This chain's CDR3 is CASSFAGTGSPLHF.